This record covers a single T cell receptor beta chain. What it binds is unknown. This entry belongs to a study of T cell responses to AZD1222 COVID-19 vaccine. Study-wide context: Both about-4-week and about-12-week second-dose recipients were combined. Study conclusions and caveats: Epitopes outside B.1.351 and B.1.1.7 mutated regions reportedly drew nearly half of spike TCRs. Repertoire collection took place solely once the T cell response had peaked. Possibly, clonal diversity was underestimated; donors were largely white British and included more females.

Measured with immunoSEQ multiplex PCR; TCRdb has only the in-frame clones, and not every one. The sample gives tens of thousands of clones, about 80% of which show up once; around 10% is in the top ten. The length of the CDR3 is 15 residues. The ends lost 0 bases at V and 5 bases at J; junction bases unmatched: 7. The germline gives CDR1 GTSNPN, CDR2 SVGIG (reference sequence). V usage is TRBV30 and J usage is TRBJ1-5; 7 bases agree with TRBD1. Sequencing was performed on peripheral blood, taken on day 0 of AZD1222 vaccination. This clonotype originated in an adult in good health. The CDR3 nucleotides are TGTGCCTGGAGTGTATCAACAGGGGTTCATCAGCCCCAGCATTTT. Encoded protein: CAWSVSTGVHQPQHF.